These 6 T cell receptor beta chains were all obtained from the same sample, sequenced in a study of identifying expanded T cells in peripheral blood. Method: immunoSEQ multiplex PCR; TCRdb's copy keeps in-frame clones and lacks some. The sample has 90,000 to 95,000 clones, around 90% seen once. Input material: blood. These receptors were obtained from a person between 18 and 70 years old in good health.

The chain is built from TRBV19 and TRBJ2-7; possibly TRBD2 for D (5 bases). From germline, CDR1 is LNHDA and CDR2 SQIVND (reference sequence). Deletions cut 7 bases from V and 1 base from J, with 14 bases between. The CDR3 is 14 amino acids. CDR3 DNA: TGTGCCAGTAAAGAGGGCTCAAAATCCTACGAGCAGTACTTC. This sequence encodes CASKEGSKSYEQYF.

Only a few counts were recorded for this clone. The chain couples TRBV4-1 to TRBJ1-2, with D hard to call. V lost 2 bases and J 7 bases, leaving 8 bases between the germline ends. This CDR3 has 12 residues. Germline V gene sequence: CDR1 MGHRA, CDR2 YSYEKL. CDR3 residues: CASSQRSAGYTF. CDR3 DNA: TGCGCCAGCAGCCAAAGGTCGGCTGGCTACACCTTC.

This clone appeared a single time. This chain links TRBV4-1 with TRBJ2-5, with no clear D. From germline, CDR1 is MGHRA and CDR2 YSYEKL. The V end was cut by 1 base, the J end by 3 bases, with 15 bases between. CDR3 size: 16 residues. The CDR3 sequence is CASSQGAGPSEETQYF. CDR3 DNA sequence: TGCGCCAGCAGCCAAGGGGCAGGCCCCTCGGAAGAGACCCAGTACTTC.

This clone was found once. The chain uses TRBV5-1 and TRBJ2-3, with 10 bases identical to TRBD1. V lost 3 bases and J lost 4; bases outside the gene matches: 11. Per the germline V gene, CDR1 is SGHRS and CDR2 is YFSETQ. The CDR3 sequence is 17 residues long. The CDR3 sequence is CASSWGQGSFGPDTQYF. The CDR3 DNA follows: TGCGCCAGCAGCTGGGGACAGGGGTCGTTTGGCCCAGATACGCAGTATTTT.

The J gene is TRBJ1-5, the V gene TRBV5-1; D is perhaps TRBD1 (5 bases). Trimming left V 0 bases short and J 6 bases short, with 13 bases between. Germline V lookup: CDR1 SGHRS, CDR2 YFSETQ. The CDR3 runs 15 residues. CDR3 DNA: TGCGCCAGCAGCTTGGCCGGGGCCAGAAGTCAGCCCCAGCATTTT. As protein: CASSLAGARSQPQHF.

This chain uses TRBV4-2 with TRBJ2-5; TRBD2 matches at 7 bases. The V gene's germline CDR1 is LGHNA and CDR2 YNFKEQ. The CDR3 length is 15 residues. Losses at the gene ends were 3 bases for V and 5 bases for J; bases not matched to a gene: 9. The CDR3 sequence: CASSHSRTRGETQYF. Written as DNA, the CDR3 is TGTGCCAGCAGCCATTCTAGGACGCGGGGGGAGACCCAGTACTTC.